The clone carrying this T cell receptor beta chain was recorded a few times. Antigen specificity is unknown. Germline V gene lookup returns CDR1 SGHVS and CDR2 FQNEAQ. This CDR3 contains 16 residues. V shed 4 bases and J shed 7 bases, with 23 bases lying between them. The source of the sample is a study of identical twins. Study-wide results and limits: Abundant beta clonotypes from cord blood bore fewer insertions; memory repertoires lacked this pattern.

Using its own MiXCR run on the 5' RACE reads, TCRdb lists one record per CDR3 protein. The sample includes 520,000 or so distinct CDR3 sequences, roughly a fifth of them seen just once. The same sample was also used in a study of T cells expressing NK-cell markers. As that report states: Of eight sequenced donors, seven were HCMV-seropositive and one HCMV-seronegative.

Sequences were obtained from CD4+ T cells sorted from blood. The chain joins TRBV7-8 to TRBJ2-7; D tentatively fits TRBD1 or TRBD2 (5 bases each). The source is a woman between 18 and 29 years old in good health. Here the CDR3 reads CASSWGSIILDREQYF. The CDR3 nucleotides are TGTGCCAGCAGCTGGGGGTCGATCATTCTCGACCGGGAGCAGTACTTC.